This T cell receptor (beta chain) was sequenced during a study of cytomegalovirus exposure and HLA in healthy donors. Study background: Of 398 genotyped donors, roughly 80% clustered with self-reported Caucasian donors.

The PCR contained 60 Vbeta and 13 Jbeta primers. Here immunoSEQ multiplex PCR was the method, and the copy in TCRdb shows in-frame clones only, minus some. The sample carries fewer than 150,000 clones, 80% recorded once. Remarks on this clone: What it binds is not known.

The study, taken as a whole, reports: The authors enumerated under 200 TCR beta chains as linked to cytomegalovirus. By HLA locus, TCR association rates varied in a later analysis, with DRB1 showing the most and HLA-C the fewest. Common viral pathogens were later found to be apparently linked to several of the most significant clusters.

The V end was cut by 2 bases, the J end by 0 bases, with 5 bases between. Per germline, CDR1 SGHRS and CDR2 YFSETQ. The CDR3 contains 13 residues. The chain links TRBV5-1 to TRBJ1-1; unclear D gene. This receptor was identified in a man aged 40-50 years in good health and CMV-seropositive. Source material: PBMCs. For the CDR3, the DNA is TGCGCCAGCAGCTTCCAGGTGAACACTGAAGCTTTCTTT. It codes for CASSFQVNTEAFF.